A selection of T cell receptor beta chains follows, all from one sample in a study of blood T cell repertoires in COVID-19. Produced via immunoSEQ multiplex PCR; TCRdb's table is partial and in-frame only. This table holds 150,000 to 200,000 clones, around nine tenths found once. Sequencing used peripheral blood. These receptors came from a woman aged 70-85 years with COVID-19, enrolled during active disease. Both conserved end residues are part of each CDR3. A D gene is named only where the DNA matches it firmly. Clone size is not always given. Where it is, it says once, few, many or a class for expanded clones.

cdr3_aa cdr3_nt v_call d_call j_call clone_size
CASSTQGATDSTDTQYF TGTGCCAGCAGCACTCAAGGGGCGACAGACAGCACAGATACGCAGTATTTT TRBV7-6 NA TRBJ2-3 NA
CASSQEVSYEQYF TGCGCCAGCAGCCAAGAAGTTAGTTACGAGCAGTACTTC TRBV4-1 NA TRBJ2-7 once
CASSAPVGSDYGYTF TGTGCCAGTAGTGCCCCAGTGGGGAGTGATTATGGCTACACCTTC TRBV19 NA TRBJ1-2 NA
CASSLTRNLRGYTF TGTGCCAGCAGCCTGACCAGGAACCTAAGGGGCTACACCTTC TRBV13 NA TRBJ1-2 NA
CASRLANYEQYF TGTGCCAGCAGATTGGCCAACTACGAGCAGTACTTC TRBV2 NA TRBJ2-7 NA
CAWSQVRDDDEQFF TGTGCCTGGTCTCAAGTGCGGGATGATGATGAGCAGTTCTTC TRBV30 NA TRBJ2-1 NA
CASSFGLTDYGYTF TGTGCCAGCAGTTTTGGTTTGACAGACTATGGCTACACCTTC TRBV28 NA TRBJ1-2 NA
CASSGGGEHRQETQYF TGTGCCAGCAGCGGCGGCGGGGAACATCGCCAAGAGACCCAGTACTTC TRBV13 NA TRBJ2-5 NA
CASSLAERKLFF TGTGCCAGCAGCTTAGCGGAGAGGAAACTGTTTTTT TRBV7-9 NA TRBJ1-4 NA
CASSEPMNTEAFF TGCGCCAGCAGCGAGCCCATGAACACTGAAGCTTTCTTT TRBV5-1 NA TRBJ1-1 NA
CASSIQGATGQPQHF TGTGCCAGTAGCATACAGGGGGCAACGGGCCAGCCCCAGCATTTT TRBV19 TRBD1 TRBJ1-5 NA
CATAVSGYNEQFF TGTGCCACCGCAGTTAGCGGCTACAATGAGCAGTTCTTC TRBV15 NA TRBJ2-1 NA
CSALTGFGQPQHF TGCAGCGCCCTGACAGGGTTTGGTCAGCCCCAGCATTTT TRBV29-1 TRBD1 TRBJ1-5 NA
CASSRASNTEAFF TGTGCCAGTAGTCGAGCCTCGAACACTGAAGCTTTCTTT TRBV19 NA TRBJ1-1 NA
CASSRPGLSSYNEQFF TGTGCCAGTAGTCGTCCAGGCCTTAGCTCCTACAATGAGCAGTTCTTC TRBV19 NA TRBJ2-1 NA
CAISGGTDYTGELFF TGTGCCATCAGCGGTGGGACTGATTACACCGGGGAGCTGTTTTTT TRBV10-3 NA TRBJ2-2 NA
CASSPQDSPETQYF TGTGCCAGCAGCCCTCAGGACAGCCCCGAAACCCAGTACTTC TRBV7-9 NA TRBJ2-5 NA
CAISVRTRDRGTGELFF TGTGCCATCAGCGTTCGAACCCGGGACAGGGGCACCGGGGAGCTGTTTTTT TRBV10-3 TRBD1 TRBJ2-2 NA
CASSRGLAGVSETQYF TGCGCCAGCAGCCGAGGACTTGCGGGAGTTTCAGAGACCCAGTACTTC TRBV4-1 TRBD2 TRBJ2-5 NA
CSVKGSGGTEAFF TGCAGCGTTAAAGGGTCCGGGGGCACTGAAGCTTTCTTT TRBV29-1 NA TRBJ1-1 NA
CASSFSRTNEKLFF TGTGCCAGTAGTTTTAGTCGGACTAATGAAAAACTGTTTTTT TRBV19 NA TRBJ1-4 NA
CAIRQGSFVNTEAFF TGTGCCATCAGACAGGGCTCATTTGTGAACACTGAAGCTTTCTTT TRBV10-3 NA TRBJ1-1 NA
CATSRGSVNQPQHF TGTGCCACCAGCAGAGGATCGGTAAATCAGCCCCAGCATTTT TRBV15 NA TRBJ1-5 NA
CASRNTGEQYF TGTGCCAGCAGGAATACGGGAGAGCAGTACTTC TRBV28 NA TRBJ2-7 NA
CASTLRGATNEKLFF TGTGCCAGCACCCTTCGGGGGGCAACTAATGAAAAACTGTTTTTT TRBV5-8 NA TRBJ1-4 NA
CASSIRGETQYF TGTGCCAGCAGTATCCGGGGGGAGACCCAGTACTTC TRBV6-5 NA TRBJ2-5 NA